The 30 T cell receptor beta chains presented below share a single source sample, sequenced in a study of cytomegalovirus exposure and HLA in healthy donors. The PCR used 60 Vbeta and 13 Jbeta primers. Data came from immunoSEQ multiplex PCR; TCRdb stores just in-frame clones and leaves some out. The data hold tens of thousands of clones, with over 70% observed a single time. Sequencing was performed on PBMCs. The origin of the receptors is a man over 45 in good health and CMV-seropositive.

The chain carries TRBV28 and TRBJ1-3, with no clear D. Trimming removed 4 bases at V and 0 bases at J, with 7 bases between. This CDR3 has 14 amino acids. Germline V lookup: CDR1 MDHEN, CDR2 SYDVKM. Here the CDR3 reads CASSSRYSGNTIYF. The CDR3 DNA reads TGTGCCAGCAGTTCCAGGTACTCTGGAAACACCATATATTTT.

The V and J genes are TRBV10-3 and TRBJ1-3; 7 bases align to TRBD1. V lost 7 bases, J lost 3 bases, and 6 bases stayed unmatched. CDR1 ENHRY and CDR2 SYGVKD come from the germline V gene. The CDR3 totals 14 residues. The chain's CDR3 is CAITPTGIGNTIYF. CDR3 DNA: TGTGCCATCACCCCGACAGGGATTGGAAACACCATATATTTT.

V and J are TRBV19 and TRBJ2-7; D is unresolved. From germline, CDR1 is LNHDA and CDR2 SQIVND (reference sequence). Between the trimmed V and J ends, which lost 5 bases and 0 bases, there was a span of 14 bases. The CDR3 is made up of 15 amino acids. The CDR3 spells CASSRSRSSSYEQYF. DNA of the CDR3: TGTGCCAGTAGTCGATCGCGGAGTAGCTCCTACGAGCAGTACTTC.

The chain uses TRBV10-3 and TRBJ2-3; 13 nucleotides match TRBD2. This CDR3 has 17 residues. CDR1 and CDR2 (germline): ENHRY, SYGVKD. Trimming at V came to 4 bases and at J to 0 bases, leaving 4 bases not matched to a gene. Written as DNA, the CDR3 is TGTGCCATCAGTGTTGGGACTAGCGGGGCTAGCACAGATACGCAGTATTTT. It yields the protein CAISVGTSGASTDTQYF.

The chain recombines TRBV30 with TRBJ1-3; D call uncertain. This CDR3 comprises 14 residues. Germline loops: CDR1 GTSNPN, CDR2 SVGIG (reference sequence). V was shortened by 8 bases and J by 0 bases, with 14 bases between the two germline ends. CDR3 in DNA: TGTGCCCGTTCTGGTGCGGTCTCTGGAAACACCATATATTTT. Translating it yields CARSGAVSGNTIYF. Using reference TRBV30 and TRBJ1-3 for the parts outside the CDR3, the full variable domain is SQTIHQWPATLVQPVGSPLSLECTVEGTSNPNLYWYRQAAGRGLQLLFYSVGIGQISSEVPQNLSASRPQDRQFILSSKKLLLSDSGFYLCARSGAVSGNTIYFGEGSWLTVV.

To note about this clone: One end of the junction does not line up with germline, which may come from a read error. V usage is TRBV4-1 and J usage is TRBJ2-3, with D perhaps matching TRBD1 (5 bases). The germline V gene encodes CDR1 MGHRA and CDR2 YSYEKL. The CDR3 has 16 residues. CDR3 nucleotides: TGCGCCAGCAGCCAAGTTGGCTGGGCACTCACAGGTACGCAGTATTTT. This translates into CASSQVGWALTGTQYF.

The chain carries TRBV18 and TRBJ1-5; possibly TRBD1 for D (6 bases). From germline, CDR1 is KGHSH and CDR2 LQKENI. This CDR3 spans 15 amino acids. Trimming removed 2 bases from V and 4 bases from J, with 12 bases in between. CDR3: CASSPTTGMNQPQHF. The CDR3 coding sequence is TGTGCCAGCTCACCAACCACAGGGATGAATCAGCCCCAGCATTTT.

Concerning this clone: At one end, the junction sequence differs from germline, possibly due to a read error. This sequence joins TRBV4-1 and TRBJ2-4, with TRBD2 identical over 8 bases. Germline values: CDR1 MGHRA, CDR2 YSYEKL. CDR3 length: 19 residues. The CDR3: CASSIGRASGSLAKNSQYF. In DNA form, the CDR3 reads TGCGCCAGCAGCATCGGAAGGGCCAGCGGGAGCTTAGCCAAAAACAGTCAGTACTTC.

This clone was seen just once. V is TRBV6-1 and J is TRBJ2-5, with TRBD2 matching 13 bases. Germline V gene lookup returns CDR1 MNHNS and CDR2 SASEGT. Unmatched junction bases numbered 10, after V lost 4 bases and J lost 14 bases. The CDR3 is 14 residues long. Here the CDR3 reads CASSGGLAGTLTYF. The CDR3 DNA sequence: TGTGCCAGCAGTGGGGGACTAGCGGGGACTCTAACATACTTC.

The chain uses TRBV5-1 and TRBJ2-3; 10 bases fit TRBD2. This CDR3 contains 16 residues. Germline V gives CDR1 SGHRS, CDR2 YFSETQ. Trimming at V came to 2 bases and at J to 2 bases, leaving 5 bases not matched to a gene. The CDR3 here is CASSFTLAGVTDTQYF. CDR3 sequence (DNA): TGCGCCAGCAGCTTTACCCTAGCGGGGGTCACAGATACGCAGTATTTT.

The sample holds one count of this clone. V and J are TRBV7-6 and TRBJ2-2; 8 bases line up with TRBD1. Germline V lookup: CDR1 SGHVS, CDR2 FNYEAQ. The CDR3 runs 16 residues. V lost 5 bases, J lost 4 bases, and 9 bases stayed unmatched. The DNA for the CDR3 is TGTGCCAGCAGCCTTACACAGGGGGTGGGCACCGGGGAGCTGTTTTTT. The encoded protein is CASSLTQGVGTGELFF. The full variable domain, with the rest looked up from reference TRBV7-6 and TRBJ2-2, is GAGVSQSPRYKVTKRGQDVALRCDPISGHVSLYWYRQALGQGPEFLTYFNYEAQQDKSGLPNDRFSAERPEGSISTLTIQRTEQRDSAMYRCASSLTQGVGTGELFFGEGSRLTVL.

The V gene is TRBV29-1, the J gene TRBJ2-7, with 9 bases that match TRBD1. Trimming cost V 6 bases and J 6 bases; bases outside gene matches: 3. The CDR3 is 11 amino acids. Germline V CDR1 and CDR2: SQVTM, ANQGSEA. CDR3 DNA sequence: TGCAGCGTGGGGACAGGGTTCGAGCAGTACTTC. This encodes CSVGTGFEQYF.

This clone was counted only a few times. V and J are TRBV11-3 and TRBJ2-1; D might be TRBD2 (5 bases). This CDR3 contains 13 residues. V gave up 7 bases and J gave up 4 bases, with 11 bases separating them. Germline CDR1 and CDR2: SGHNT and YENEEA. The DNA of the CDR3 is TGTGCCAGCAAAAGCGGATTATACAATGAGCAGTTCTTC. Encoded protein: CASKSGLYNEQFF.

This sequence joins TRBV7-9 and TRBJ1-5; the D is unclear. V lost 3 bases and J 0 bases, leaving 6 bases between the germline ends. In germline, CDR1 is SEHNR, CDR2 FQNEAQ (reference sequence). The CDR3 spans 14 residues. The CDR3 loop is CASSFGDSNQPQHF. CDR3 bases: TGTGCCAGCAGCTTCGGGGATAGCAATCAGCCCCAGCATTTT.

The chain employs TRBV29-1 and TRBJ2-7; possibly TRBD1 for D (6 bases). The CDR3 is 11 amino acids. The germline CDR1 and CDR2 sequences are SQVTM and ANQGSEA. V was clipped by 3 bases and J by 7 bases, with 10 bases between them. CDR3 sequence: CSVEGAAEQYF. CDR3 bases: TGCAGCGTTGAGGGGGCTGCTGAGCAGTACTTC.

The chain links TRBV29-1 to TRBJ2-1, with D possibly being TRBD1 (6 bases). V was clipped by 6 bases and J by 5 bases, with 14 bases between them. The CDR3 loop spans 13 amino acids. Germline loops: CDR1 SQVTM, CDR2 ANQGSEA. In nucleotides, the CDR3 is TGCAGCGTCAATAGAGGGGGAAACAATGAGCAGTTCTTC. Its protein product is CSVNRGGNNEQFF.

The chain recombines TRBV2 with TRBJ2-7, with D tentatively TRBD1 (6 bases). CDR3 length equals 15 residues. The V gene lost 4 bases and the J gene lost 3 bases, with 16 bases spanning the gap. The germline gives CDR1 SNHLY, CDR2 FYNNEI. DNA for the CDR3: TGTGCCAGCAGTGTGGGGGCCAAGGCAGGCTACGAGCAGTACTTC. Translation gives CASSVGAKAGYEQYF.

The chain joins TRBV11-2 to TRBJ1-2; 7 bases are a match to TRBD1. V gave up 4 bases and J gave up 6 bases; unmatched junction bases: 8. CDR1 and CDR2 (germline): SGHAT, FQNNGV. CDR3 length: 14 amino acids. CDR3 bases: TGTGCCAGCAGCTCACAGGGGCCTTACGATGGCTACACCTTC. Protein sequence: CASSSQGPYDGYTF.

On this clone: One junction end does not reproduce the germline sequence, and a read error may be involved. V usage is TRBV6-1 and J usage is TRBJ2-6, with TRBD2 matching 9 bases. Germline CDR1 is MNHNS and CDR2 is SASEGT. The CDR3 runs to 20 residues. CDR3 bases: TGTGCCAGCAGTGAAGCCCCGGGGCTAGCGGGGTTCTCTGGGGCCAACGGCCTGACTTTC. Amino acid sequence: CASSEAPGLAGFSGANGLTF.

The rearrangement uses TRBV18 and TRBJ1-5, with TRBD1 matching 7 bases. The CDR3 runs 15 residues. Germline CDR1 is KGHSH and CDR2 is LQKENI. Trimming cost V 2 bases and J 2 bases; bases outside gene matches: 3. CDR3 in amino acids: CASSPTGAGNQPQHF. In nucleotides, the CDR3 is TGTGCCAGCTCACCAACAGGGGCGGGCAATCAGCCCCAGCATTTT.

The chain uses TRBV7-9 and TRBJ2-1; 8 bases match TRBD2. Germline V gene lookup returns CDR1 SEHNR and CDR2 FQNEAQ (reference sequence). The CDR3 covers 15 residues. Trimming removed 5 bases from V and 9 bases from J; junction bases left unmatched: 12. The CDR3 sequence: CASSPRSGRSSEQFF. CDR3 in DNA: TGTGCCAGCAGCCCCAGAAGCGGGAGATCAAGTGAGCAGTTCTTC.

The table lists this clone with a few counts. This chain uses TRBV6-5 with TRBJ1-1, with 7 bases that match TRBD1. CDR1 is MNHEY and CDR2 is SVGAGI in the germline V gene. Unmatched junction bases numbered 4, after V lost 5 bases and J lost 1 base. The CDR3 consists of 14 residues. CDR3 in amino acids: CASSVGQRNTEAFF. The CDR3 region has the DNA TGTGCCAGCAGTGTGGGACAGAGGAACACTGAAGCTTTCTTT.

This clone came up a few times. The same CDR3 also results from other DNA sequences found in this sample. The chain combines TRBV9 with TRBJ2-7, with TRBD1 matching 8 bases. The CDR3 extends over 15 amino acids. Germline V gives CDR1 SGDLS, CDR2 YYNGEE. V lost 0 bases and J lost 6; bases outside the gene matches: 8. This CDR3 is CASSVGGTGLSEQYF. CDR3 sequence (DNA): TGTGCCAGCAGCGTAGGGGGGACAGGTCTGTCCGAGCAGTACTTC.

V gene TRBV4-1 combines with J gene TRBJ2-7; 10 bases agree with TRBD2. The CDR3 covers 15 residues. Unmatched junction bases numbered 11, after V lost 6 bases and J lost 6 bases. Germline CDR1 and CDR2: MGHRA and YSYEKL. This CDR3 reads CASSPSTSGVGEQYF. The DNA of the CDR3 is TGCGCCAGCAGTCCGTCAACTAGCGGGGTCGGCGAGCAGTACTTC.

This clone has more than one count but fewer than ten. V and J are TRBV7-6 and TRBJ2-7; 8 bases are shared with TRBD1. The CDR3 totals 15 residues. V lost 6 bases and J lost 3; bases outside the gene matches: 10. CDR1 is SGHVS and CDR2 is FNYEAQ in the germline V gene. CDR3 DNA: TGTGCCAGCAGTCCCACAGGGGGAATCAACTACGAGCAGTACTTC. Amino acids: CASSPTGGINYEQYF.

This clone was seen a handful of times. This chain uses TRBV5-4 with TRBJ2-3, with D perhaps matching TRBD1 (7 bases). The CDR3 extends over 14 amino acids. V lost 10 bases and J lost 3, with 18 bases in between. CDR1 and CDR2 (germline): SGHNT, YYREEE (reference sequence). The CDR3 sequence: CAGARQGGTDTQYF. Written as DNA, the CDR3 is TGTGCCGGAGCCAGGCAGGGGGGTACAGATACGCAGTATTTT.

This clone was counted a few times. The chain uses TRBV19 and TRBJ1-1; 8 bases align to TRBD1. The V gene end was trimmed by 3 bases and the J gene end by 1 base; junction bases not matched to a gene: 1. The germline CDR1 and CDR2 sequences are LNHDA and SQIVND (reference sequence). CDR3 length equals 14 residues. The CDR3 sequence is CASSIGTGNTEAFF. The CDR3 DNA reads as TGTGCCAGTAGTATTGGGACAGGGAACACTGAAGCTTTCTTT.

This chain uses TRBV9 with TRBJ2-5, with D tentatively TRBD2 (5 bases). The last part of the DNA fits TRBJ2-7 better; the J call may be wrong. CDR1 is SGDLS and CDR2 is YYNGEE in the germline V gene. The CDR3 loop spans 14 amino acids. CDR3 protein: CASSPRTGSYEQYF. The CDR3 nucleotides read TGTGCCAGCAGCCCGAGGACTGGCTCCTACGAGCAGTACTTC.

The chain combines TRBV2 with TRBJ2-2, with 11 bases identical to TRBD2. This CDR3 region has 14 residues. With V trimmed by 6 bases and J by 5 bases, 2 bases remained unmatched. Germline-derived CDR1 and CDR2 are SNHLY and FYNNEI. The CDR3 DNA sequence: TGTGCCAGCAGACTAGCGGGAGTAACCGGGGAGCTGTTTTTT. Translation: CASRLAGVTGELFF.

The chain is built from TRBV2 and TRBJ2-5; 7 nucleotides align to TRBD1. CDR1 and CDR2 from the germline V gene are SNHLY and FYNNEI. V was pared by 6 bases and J by 1 base, with 8 bases of the junction left unmatched. This CDR3 has 15 residues. The CDR3 DNA sequence: TGTGCCAGCAGCGCAGTTAGGACAGGCCAAGAGACCCAGTACTTC. This encodes CASSAVRTGQETQYF.